The 9 T cell receptor beta chains below were found in one sample sequenced in a study. The sorted Tregs were CD4+CD25+CD127-/low cells. Each CDR3 protein gets one entry after TCRdb re-called the 5' RACE reads with MiXCR. The sample yields approximately 50,000 distinct CDR3 sequences, more than 25% seen once. The sequenced sample consisted of tumor-infiltrating Tregs sorted from the breast tumor. The receptors stem from a female donor with breast cancer.

This clonotype qualifies as medium-sized (0.01 to 0.1%). V gene TRBV5-1 combines with J gene TRBJ2-2; perhaps TRBD2 as D (5 bases). Germline loops: CDR1 SGHRS, CDR2 YFSETQ. The CDR3 loop spans 14 amino acids. V shed 0 bases and J shed 3 bases, with 6 bases lying between them. CDR3 nucleotide sequence: TGCGCCAGCAGCTTGGGAGGGCACACCGGGGAGCTGTTTTTT. This gives the protein CASSLGGHTGELFF. Full variable domain (missing parts from reference TRBV5-1 and TRBJ2-2): KAGVTQTPRYLIKTRGQQVTLSCSPISGHRSVSWYQQTPGQGLQFLFEYFSETQRNKGNFPGRFSGRQFSNSRSEMNVSTLELGDSALYLCASSLGGHTGELFFGEGSRLTVL.

This clonotype showed up many times. The chain couples TRBV6-1 to TRBJ1-4; no firm D call. CDR3 size: 10 residues. Germline-derived CDR1 and CDR2 are MNHNS and SASEGT. Trimming left V 8 bases short and J 7 bases short, with 5 bases between. CDR3 region: CASEAEKLFF. DNA of the CDR3: TGTGCCAGCGAGGCTGAAAAACTGTTTTTT.

Note on this clonotype: Just one base apart from a much larger clone, this may be a read error. The V call is TRBV7-2, the J call TRBJ2-5; 7 nucleotides align to TRBD1. The germline CDR1 and CDR2 sequences are SGHTA and FQGNSA. This CDR3 is 13 amino acids long. CDR3 region: CASSYTGAETQHF. The CDR3 DNA reads as TGTGCCAGCAGCTACACAGGGGCAGAGACCCAGCACTTC.

This clonotype was counted a few times. This rearrangement joins TRBV20-1 to TRBJ2-1, with 8 bases matching TRBD2. This CDR3 comprises 14 residues. The germline gives CDR1 DFQATT, CDR2 SNEGSKA (reference sequence). The V gene end was trimmed by 1 base and the J gene end by 2 bases; junction bases not matched to a gene: 1. The CDR3 loop reads CSARVLAAYNEQFF. The CDR3 DNA reads TGCAGTGCTAGAGTACTAGCGGCCTACAATGAGCAGTTCTTC.

A few counts support this clonotype. One end of the junction varies from germline; a read error may be responsible. The V and J genes are TRBV4-2 and TRBJ2-5, with 9 bases aligning to TRBD2. Germline V CDR1 and CDR2: LGHNA, YNFKEQ. The CDR3 has 16 amino acids. The chain's CDR3 is CASGQDSSGMGETQYF. The CDR3 region has the DNA TGTGCCAGCGGCCAAGATTCTAGCGGGATGGGAGAGACCCAGTACTTC.

The rearrangement links TRBV5-1 to TRBJ2-5; D is perhaps TRBD1 (6 bases). The length of the CDR3 is 14 residues. Looked up from germline, CDR1 is SGHRS and CDR2 is YFSETQ. V was clipped by 4 bases and J by 5 bases, with 15 bases between them. CDR3 nucleotides: TGCGCCAGCAGCGTGGGTGGGGGCGATGAGACCCAGTACTTC. It codes for CASSVGGGDETQYF.

The J gene is TRBJ1-2, the V gene TRBV5-1, with 8 bases that match TRBD1. The CDR3 has 15 amino acids. J gave up 4 bases and V 0 bases, and 5 bases lay outside the gene matches. CDR1 is SGHRS and CDR2 is YFSETQ in the germline V gene. CDR3 coding DNA: TGCGCCAGCAGCTTGGATGGACAGGGACTCTATGGCTACACCTTC. Its translation is CASSLDGQGLYGYTF.

Notes on this clonotype: An end of the junction differs from the germline gene, which may be a read error. This sequence joins TRBV6-6 and TRBJ1-5, with unresolved D. This CDR3 has 14 residues. Germline-derived CDR1 and CDR2 are MNHNY and SVGAGI (reference sequence). The CDR3 loop is CASSYSGRNQPQHF. CDR3 coding DNA: TGTGCCAGCAGTTACTCCGGGAGGAATCAGCCCCAGCATTTC.

The sample holds many counts of this clonotype. The CDR3 loop is CASSSPDLKNYGYTF. DNA for the CDR3: TGTGCCAGCAGTTCTCCCGATCTCAAGAACTATGGCTACACCTTC. The rearrangement joins TRBV28 to TRBJ1-2; D is unresolved. The germline V and J ends were trimmed by 4 bases and 2 bases, with 14 bases remaining between them. The CDR3 runs to 15 residues. In germline, CDR1 is MDHEN, CDR2 SYDVKM.